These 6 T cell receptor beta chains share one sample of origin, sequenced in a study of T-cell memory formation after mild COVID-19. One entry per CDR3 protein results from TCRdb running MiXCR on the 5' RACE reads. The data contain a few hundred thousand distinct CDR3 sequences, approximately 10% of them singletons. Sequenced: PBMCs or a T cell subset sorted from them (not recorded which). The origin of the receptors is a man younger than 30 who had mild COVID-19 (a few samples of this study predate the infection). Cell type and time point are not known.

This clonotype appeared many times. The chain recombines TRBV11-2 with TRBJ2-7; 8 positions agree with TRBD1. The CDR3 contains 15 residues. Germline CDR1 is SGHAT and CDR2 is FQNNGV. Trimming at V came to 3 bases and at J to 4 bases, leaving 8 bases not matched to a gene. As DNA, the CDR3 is TGTGCCAGCAGCTTTGGGATTACAGGGGGTTACGAGCAGTACGTC. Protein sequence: CASSFGITGGYEQYV.

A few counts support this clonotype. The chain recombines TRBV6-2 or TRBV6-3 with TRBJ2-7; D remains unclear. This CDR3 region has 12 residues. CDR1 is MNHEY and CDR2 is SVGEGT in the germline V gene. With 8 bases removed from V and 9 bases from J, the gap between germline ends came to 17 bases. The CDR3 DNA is TGTGCCAGCGGTCTAGGACCCCGCAGGCAGTACTTC. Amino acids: CASGLGPRRQYF.

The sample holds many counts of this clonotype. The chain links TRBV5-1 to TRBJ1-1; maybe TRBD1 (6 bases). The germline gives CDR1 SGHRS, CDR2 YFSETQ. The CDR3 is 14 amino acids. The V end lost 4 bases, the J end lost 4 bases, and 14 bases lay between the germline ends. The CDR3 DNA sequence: TGCGCCAGCAGCAGTAGGGACACCCCCACTGAAGCTTTCTTT. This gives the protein CASSSRDTPTEAFF.

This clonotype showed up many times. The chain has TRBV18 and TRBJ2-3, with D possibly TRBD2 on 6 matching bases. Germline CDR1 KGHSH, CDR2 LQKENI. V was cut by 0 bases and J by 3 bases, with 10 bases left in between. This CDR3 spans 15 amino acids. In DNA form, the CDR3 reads TGTGCCAGCTCACCACCTAGAGGAGGGACAGATACGCAGTATTTT. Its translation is CASSPPRGGTDTQYF.

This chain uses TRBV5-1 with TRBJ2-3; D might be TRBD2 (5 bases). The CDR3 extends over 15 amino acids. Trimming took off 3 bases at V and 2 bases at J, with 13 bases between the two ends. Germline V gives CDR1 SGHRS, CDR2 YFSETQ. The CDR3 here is CASSSTDGLTDTQYF. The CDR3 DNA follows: TGCGCCAGCAGCTCTACGGACGGACTCACAGATACGCAGTATTTT. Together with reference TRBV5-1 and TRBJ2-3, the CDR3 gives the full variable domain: KAGVTQTPRYLIKTRGQQVTLSCSPISGHRSVSWYQQTPGQGLQFLFEYFSETQRNKGNFPGRFSGRQFSNSRSEMNVSTLELGDSALYLCASSSTDGLTDTQYFGPGTRLTVL.

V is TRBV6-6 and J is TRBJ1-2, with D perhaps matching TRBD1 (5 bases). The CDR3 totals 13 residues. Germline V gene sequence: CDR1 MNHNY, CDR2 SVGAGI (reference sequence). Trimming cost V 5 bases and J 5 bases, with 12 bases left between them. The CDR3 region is CASSSWDGYGYTF. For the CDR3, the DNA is TGTGCCAGCAGTAGCTGGGACGGTTATGGCTACACCTTC.